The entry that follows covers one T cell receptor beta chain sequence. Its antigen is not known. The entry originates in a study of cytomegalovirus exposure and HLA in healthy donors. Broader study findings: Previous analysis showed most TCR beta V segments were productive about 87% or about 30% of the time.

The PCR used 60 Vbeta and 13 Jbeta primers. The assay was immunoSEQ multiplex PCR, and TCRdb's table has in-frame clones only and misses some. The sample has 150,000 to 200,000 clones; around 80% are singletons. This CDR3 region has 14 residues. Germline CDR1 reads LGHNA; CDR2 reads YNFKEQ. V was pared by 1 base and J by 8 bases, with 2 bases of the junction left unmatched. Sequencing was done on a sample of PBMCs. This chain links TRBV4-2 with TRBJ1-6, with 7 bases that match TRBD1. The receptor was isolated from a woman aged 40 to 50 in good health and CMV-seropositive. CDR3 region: CASSQGDSYSPLHF. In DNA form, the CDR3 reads TGTGCCAGCAGCCAAGGGGACAGTTATTCACCCCTCCACTTT.